This section outlines one T cell receptor (beta chain) sequence together with its context. This clone has more than one count but fewer than ten. No antigen is known for it. No much larger clone exists at a distance of one base, and base qualities are not known. To prepare the library, the immunoSEQ multiplex PCR assay was applied. A mixture of 60 forward primers for TCR Vbeta segments and 13 reverse primers for TCR Jbeta segments was used in the multiplex PCR. Amplification of the CDR3 region of rearranged TCR beta genes was performed with a multiplex PCR assay on genomic DNA. The Illumina HiSeq System was used to sequence the amplified TCR beta libraries as 87-base-pair reads. In the original analysis: A later analysis counted around 72 million unique TCR beta chains across the 700 or so repertoires, and some 11 million of these chains were shared by at least two donors. Raw reads were error-corrected and collapsed into unique sequences with a nearest-neighbor algorithm that merged closely related sequences to remove PCR and sequencing errors. V, D and J gene segments were assigned by aligning CDR3 sequences to IMGT reference sequences. For a sequence to be retained, a match of at least six nucleotides to both a V gene segment and a J gene segment was required. Rearrangements were called productive when the CDR3 lacked stop codons and stayed in frame with V and J; all others were non-productive. Following IMGT convention, CDR3 was defined as the stretch from the second conserved V-encoded cysteine up to the conserved J-encoded phenylalanine. The earlier analysis of 550 to 650 of the donors excluded any sequence lacking an unambiguous match to a single V gene segment. In an earlier analysis of a few hundred of the donors, a V segment was called functional when productive rearrangements were above 56.7%, and segregating when the standard deviation between donors exceeded 5%. A statistical classification framework was built for diagnosing cytomegalovirus status from the catalog of TCR beta chain sequences. A later analysis assigned V and J genes by comparing TCR nucleotide sequences with IMGT/GENE-DB human TR gene sequences. Using the TCRdist pipeline, a later analysis assigned CDR3 sequences along with most-parsimonious VDJ recombination scenarios. In a later analysis, every TCR beta chain was defined by the combination of its CDR3 amino acid sequence and its V-gene family, and reads without a unique V-gene family were dropped. As a way to deal with suspected cross-contamination and a sequencing artifact, a later analysis dropped approximately 570 nucleotide sequences that were highly shared and had low generation probability. A later analysis calculated a clonal expansion index for each public chain from normalized within-repertoire ranks of inferred template counts. In a later analysis, generation probabilities were computed using a VDJ recombination model fitted to out-of-frame rearrangements, and the results were checked against IGoR. In a later analysis, hypergeometric tests were used to score TCR-TCR, TCR-HLA and TCR-CMV co-occurrence, with a repertoire-size bias correction applied to TCR pairs. In a later analysis, false discovery rates were estimated by permuting HLA or CMV assignments 20 times. A later analysis grouped co-occurring TCRs with DBSCAN, adding TCRdist sequence similarity when clustering within HLA-allele-positive subsets. Co-occurrence clustering excluded repertoires with fewer than 30,000 or more than 120,000 public chains, plus five with anomalous nucleotide sharing. The immuneACCESS repertoire file appears here via TCRdb, limited to in-frame rearrangements. These files lack a portion of the clones; in checked studies, under half of the deficit traces to unresolved V genes, and the cause of the others is not known. V, J and clone size derive from that table, while D and trimming were established from the DNA sequence. The sample contains roughly 110,000 clones, roughly 82% of them found a single time. The ten largest clonotypes hold 1.6% of the sample.

Via the germline V gene (reference sequence), CDR1 is SEHNR and CDR2 FQNEAQ. The CDR3 runs 14 amino acids, cysteine and phenylalanine included. Only the CDR3 DNA is retained, 42 bases long and in frame from the first base. Germline trimming amounts to 6 bases on V and 2 bases on J, with 3 as the count of junction bases outside the gene matches. The sample originates from a study of cytomegalovirus exposure and HLA in healthy donors (dated by TCRdb to the late 2010s). Describing the broader study: According to an earlier analysis of around 600 of the donors, roughly 180 million T cells yielded 90 million to 140 million unique TCR beta sequences and about 300 Gb of sequence data. Approximately 310 gigabases of sequencing data and tens of millions of unique TCR sequences were included in an early release covering roughly 700 HLA-typed donors. Of the roughly 420 genotyped donors, over 80% were placed in the genetic ancestry cluster associated with self-reported Caucasian donors. The study aimed to test whether signatures of past pathogen exposure could be identified by cataloging public T cell receptors. The study used immunosequencing to profile the T cell repertoires of 666 subjects and linked those repertoires to cytomegalovirus serostatus. A separate validation cohort of 100 to 150 different subjects was used in addition to the roughly 620-subject first cohort. To predict cytomegalovirus infection status, the study combined high-throughput TCR immunosequencing, statistical association of individual TCRs with disease status, and machine learning. To study patterns of TCR occurrence, a later analysis re-analyzed previously published TCR beta repertoires from 500 to 850 donors and added high-resolution HLA genotyping. In the later analysis, no new phenotypic data were used to find candidate immune exposures; instead, reliance was placed on TCR beta sequences and their occurrence across donors. In an earlier analysis of 587 of the donors, high-throughput TCR beta sequencing was used to judge whether each TCR beta V gene segment behaved as functional or pseudogenic. Donor age, sex, ethnicity and CMV serostatus were compiled together with the repertoire data. In a later genetic analysis, genome-wide SNP genotypes for 398 of the 666 donors were used, and that subset was treated as a discovery cohort. Every discovery cohort repertoire had been produced on one sequencing platform. HLA typing included class I and class II loci at four-digit resolution. The number of typed donors differed by locus: roughly 620-640 for A, B, C, DRB1 and DQB1; about 520 for DQA1; about 600 for DPA1; and around 470 for DPB1. A handful of DR-DQ haplotypes were treated as single units for association and clustering because of strong linkage in the cohort. On average, roughly 240,000 unique TCR beta nucleotide sequences were sequenced per donor among 398 genotyped donors of the cohort, with roughly 18% of those sequences being non-productive. Here is what the overall study found, with its caveats: An association between a missense DCLRE1C variant and V-gene and J-gene trimming of TCR beta chains was found in a later genetic analysis and replicated in an independent cohort. Over 15 rarely observed V segments, including chromosome 9 orphons, were excluded from the earlier analysis of several hundred of the donors because counts were too low. The study gave a list of about 150 TCR beta chains associated with cytomegalovirus. The classifier was reported to diagnose cytomegalovirus status with high specificity and sensitivity in both the original and validation cohorts. A further reported finding was that TCR beta sequences accurately predicted the HLA-A and HLA-B alleles for most subjects in the first cohort. A later analysis associated approximately 17,000 TCR beta sequences with specific HLA alleles at a false discovery rate of 0.05. Most CMV-associated TCR beta chains appeared to be HLA-restricted in a later analysis, and the HLA associations seemed to be driven largely by CMV exposure. A few of the identified cytomegalovirus-associated TCR beta chains were confirmed in vitro to be specific for cytomegalovirus antigens. It was suggested by the authors that the approach could potentially be generalized to other disease states and immunological phenotypes. In a later analysis, HLA-associated TCR beta chains were found to be more clonally expanded and to have lower generation probabilities than equally common non-associated chains. In an earlier analysis of more than 500 of the donors, most TCR beta V segments appeared in productive rearrangements about 90% or about 30% of the time, broadly matching IMGT annotations. Because some donors lacked HLA typing at each locus, the association tests relied only on the typed subset. Linkage disequilibrium might explain the correlated functional status among segregating V segments, but an unknown experimental factor could not be excluded. Sequencing depth was assumed to be roughly uniform across donors in the presence/absence analyses, though that assumption may not hold. For the cohort, immune exposure information was limited to CMV serostatus. This cohort had only TCR beta chains sequenced, and the lack of alpha or paired-chain data limited which features could be detected. When HLA alleles, especially DR and DQ, strongly co-occurred, attributing TCR associations to individual alleles was difficult. In a later genetic analysis, fewer N-insertions in productive TCRs were reported among donors in an Asian-associated ancestry cluster than the roughly 700-donor mean. In a later analysis, the rate of TCR association differed among HLA loci, with DRB1 alleles having the most associated TCRs and HLA-C alleles having the fewest. Because the 87-base-pair reads could not distinguish some IMGT-functional V segments, including TRBV6-2 and TRBV6-3, those segments were excluded. Most TCR sequences were seen in very few donors, while some public TCRs were found in many individuals. A cluster of highly shared sequence variants was judged likely to represent a technical artifact of the sequencing pipeline. Several of the top co-occurrence clusters appeared to be linked to parvovirus B19, influenza, CMV and Epstein-Barr virus, according to a later analysis.

The cohort consisted of 670 or so healthy bone marrow donors. All cohort members were sampled while nominally healthy, although unrecorded immune exposures were likely present. The donor was CMV seronegative and was included in the group of a few hundred seronegative cohort members. A peripheral blood sample was provided by each donor, and peripheral blood mononuclear cells were used for TCR beta sequencing. The Qiagen DNeasy Blood Extraction Kit was used to extract genomic DNA from the blood cell samples. Here the chain combines TRBV7-9 and TRBJ2-5, with 10 middle bases fitting TRBD2. Sequencing was performed on PBMCs. This clonotype was obtained from a man in his forties or fifties in good health and CMV-seronegative. The sequenced DNA: TGTGCCAGCAGTTTACTAGCGGGGCAAGAGACCCAGTACTTC. Its amino acids are CASSLLAGQETQYF.